The 8 T cell receptor beta chains below were found in one sample sequenced in a study of Tregs in tolerant kidney transplant recipients. Sequencing was performed with immunoSEQ multiplex PCR; in TCRdb, only in-frame clones are kept and a portion is missing. The sample includes 80,000 to 90,000 clones, just over 90% seen only once; the top ten take roughly 5%. The sequenced sample consisted of CD8+ T cells from blood. All receptors derive from a human donor in good health.

The chain employs TRBV5-1 and TRBJ2-7, with a possible D match to TRBD1 (6 bases). V was clipped by 0 bases and J by 9 bases, with 19 bases between them. Germline CDR1 is SGHRS and CDR2 is YFSETQ. The CDR3 is 15 amino acids. CDR3 in amino acids: CASSLVTRDTSWQYF. For the CDR3, the DNA is TGCGCCAGCAGCTTGGTCACCCGGGACACAAGCTGGCAGTACTTC.

CDR3 DNA sequence: TGTGCCCTCGGGACTAGCGGGGGTTACGAGCAGTACTTC. Residues: CALGTSGGYEQYF. V gene TRBV5-4 combines with J gene TRBJ2-7; 14 bases map to TRBD2. The germline CDR1 and CDR2 sequences are SGHNT and YYREEE (reference sequence). This CDR3 is 13 amino acids long. The junction had 4 bases not matched to a gene; V was cut back by 10 bases and J by 4 bases.

The chain joins TRBV21-1 to TRBJ1-2. TRBV21-1 is a listed pseudogene. This CDR3 is 13 amino acids long. CDR3 nucleotide sequence: TGTGCCAGCGAATGGGGGGGAAATATGGGCTACACCTTC. Residues: CASEWGGNMGYTF.

The chain uses TRBV2 and TRBJ2-7, with 10 bases matching TRBD2. CDR1 is SNHLY and CDR2 is FYNNEI in the germline V gene. This CDR3 region has 15 residues. Trimming took 6 bases from V and 0 from J; bases not matched to a gene: 5. In DNA, the CDR3 is TGTGCCAGCAGGGACGGACTAGCGGCCTCCTACGAGCAGTACTTC. As protein: CASRDGLAASYEQYF.

J is TRBJ2-7 and V is TRBV11-2, with D tentatively TRBD1 (6 bases). Germline V gene lookup returns CDR1 SGHAT and CDR2 FQNNGV. V was shortened by 4 bases and J by 5 bases, with 12 bases between the two germline ends. The CDR3 covers 13 residues. The DNA for the CDR3 is TGTGCCAGCAGCTCCGGGACACAAGACGAGCAGTACTTC. Amino acids: CASSSGTQDEQYF.

The chain carries TRBV7-6 and TRBJ1-5; the D is unclear. The CDR3 extends over 13 amino acids. V was cut by 2 bases and J by 7 bases, with 9 bases left in between. The V gene's germline CDR1 is SGHVS and CDR2 FNYEAQ. CDR3 coding DNA: TGTGCCAGCAGCTTAAGTCAAGGACAGCCCCAGCATTTT. Its translation is CASSLSQGQPQHF.

V gene TRBV2 combines with J gene TRBJ2-1; D gene uncertain. This CDR3 region has 12 residues. With 10 bases removed from V and 9 bases from J, the gap between germline ends came to 16 bases. Germline V gene sequence: CDR1 SNHLY, CDR2 FYNNEI. The CDR3 nucleotides are TGTGCCATCCCTGTGAGGTCAGGTGAGCAGTTCTTC. It translates to CAIPVRSGEQFF.

A remark on this clone: An end of the junction does not agree with germline; a read error may underlie this. The chain combines TRBV6-5 with TRBJ2-7, with 12 bases lining up with TRBD2. From germline, CDR1 is MNHEY and CDR2 SVGAGI. The CDR3 extends over 13 amino acids. Here the CDR3 reads CAIGTSGSYGQYF. The CDR3 DNA reads TGTGCCATCGGGACTAGCGGGTCCTACGGGCAGTACTTC.